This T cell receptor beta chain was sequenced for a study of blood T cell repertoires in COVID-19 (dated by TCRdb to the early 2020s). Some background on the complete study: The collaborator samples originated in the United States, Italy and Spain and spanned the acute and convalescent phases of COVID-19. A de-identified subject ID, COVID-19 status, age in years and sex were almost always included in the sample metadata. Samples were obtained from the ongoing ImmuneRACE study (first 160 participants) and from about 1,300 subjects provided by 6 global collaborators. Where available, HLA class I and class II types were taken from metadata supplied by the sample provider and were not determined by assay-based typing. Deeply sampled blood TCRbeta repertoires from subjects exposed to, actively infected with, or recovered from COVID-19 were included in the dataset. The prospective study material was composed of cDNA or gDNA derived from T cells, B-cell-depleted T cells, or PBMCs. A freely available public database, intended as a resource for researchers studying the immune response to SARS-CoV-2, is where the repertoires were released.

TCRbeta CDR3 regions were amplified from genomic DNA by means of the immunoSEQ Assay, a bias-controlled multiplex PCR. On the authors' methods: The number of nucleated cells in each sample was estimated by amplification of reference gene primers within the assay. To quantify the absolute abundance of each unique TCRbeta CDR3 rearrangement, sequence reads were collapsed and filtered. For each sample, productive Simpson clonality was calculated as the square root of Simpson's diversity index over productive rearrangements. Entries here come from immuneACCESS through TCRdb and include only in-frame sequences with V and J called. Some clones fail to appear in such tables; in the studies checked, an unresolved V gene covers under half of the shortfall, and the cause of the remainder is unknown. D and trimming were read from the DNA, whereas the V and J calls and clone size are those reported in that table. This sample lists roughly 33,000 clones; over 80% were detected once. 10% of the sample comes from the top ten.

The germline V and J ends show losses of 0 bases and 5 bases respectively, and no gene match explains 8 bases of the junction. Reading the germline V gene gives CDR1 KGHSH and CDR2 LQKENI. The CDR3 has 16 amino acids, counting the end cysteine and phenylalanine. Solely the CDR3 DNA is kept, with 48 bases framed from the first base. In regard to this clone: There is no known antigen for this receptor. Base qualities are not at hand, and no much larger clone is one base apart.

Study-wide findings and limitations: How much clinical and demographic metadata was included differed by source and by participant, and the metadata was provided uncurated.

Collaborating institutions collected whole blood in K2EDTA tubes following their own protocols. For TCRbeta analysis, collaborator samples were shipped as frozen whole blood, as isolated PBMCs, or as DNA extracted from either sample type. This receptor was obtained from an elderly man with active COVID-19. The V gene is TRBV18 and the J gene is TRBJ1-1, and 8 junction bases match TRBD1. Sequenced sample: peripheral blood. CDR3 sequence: CASSPPLQGGLTEAFF. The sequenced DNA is TGTGCCAGCTCACCACCGTTACAGGGGGGACTAACTGAAGCTTTCTTT.